Following are 7 T cell receptor beta chains from one sample sequenced in a study of CD8+ T cells in alopecia areata. The authors extracted RNA and reverse transcribed it into cDNA as the sequencing template. Sequenced by immunoSEQ multiplex PCR; TCRdb stores in-frame clones only, minus some. The sample carries around 140,000 clones, roughly half recorded once. Source: CD4+ T cells sorted from blood, taken at week 0. These receptors came from a human donor with alopecia areata.

This clone turned up a few times. The genes are TRBV29-1 and TRBJ1-2; 7 bases align to TRBD1. The V segment lost 5 bases and the J segment 3 bases; nucleotides outside the gene matches: 6. This CDR3 is built from 13 residues. Germline-derived CDR1 and CDR2 are SQVTM and ANQGSEA. This chain's CDR3 is CSVNRGVDYGYTF. The CDR3 DNA sequence: TGCAGCGTTAACAGGGGCGTAGACTATGGCTACACCTTC.

This sequence joins TRBV2 and TRBJ2-1, with 8 bases matching TRBD2. J lost 9 bases, V lost 4 bases, and 11 bases had no gene match. The CDR3 is made up of 15 amino acids. Germline V gene data show CDR1 as SNHLY and CDR2 as FYNNEI. This CDR3 is CASSGRAGALGEQFF. DNA of the CDR3: TGTGCCAGCAGTGGCCGAGCGGGAGCATTGGGTGAGCAGTTCTTC.

The CDR3 here is CATSRVLALVAKNIQYF. In DNA form, the CDR3 reads TGTGCCACCAGCAGAGTCCTAGCCCTCGTAGCCAAAAACATTCAGTACTTC. This chain joins TRBV15 and TRBJ2-4, with D possibly matching TRBD2 (5 bases). Trimming took off 1 base at V and 0 bases at J, with 13 bases between the two ends. The CDR3 contains 17 residues. CDR1 LNHNV and CDR2 YYDKDF come from the germline V gene (reference sequence).

In its sample, this clone was seen a few times. The gene calls are TRBV9 and TRBJ2-3; 12 bases line up with TRBD2. The germline gives CDR1 SGDLS, CDR2 YYNGEE. This CDR3 comprises 19 residues. V was clipped by 3 bases and J by 6 bases; unmatched bases: 17. The CDR3 spells CASSGRNTLAGGTSDTQYF. The CDR3 DNA follows: TGTGCCAGCAGCGGCCGGAACACTCTAGCGGGAGGGACCTCGGATACGCAGTATTTT. Using reference TRBV9 and TRBJ2-3 for the parts outside the CDR3, the full variable domain is DSGVTQTPKHLITATGQRVTLRCSPRSGDLSVYWYQQSLDQGLQFLIQYYNGEERAKGNILERFSAQQFPDLHSELNLSSLELGDSALYFCASSGRNTLAGGTSDTQYFGPGTRLTVL.

There are many counts of this clone. The chain has TRBV7-6 and TRBJ2-7; D is perhaps TRBD1 (7 bases). V lost 3 bases and J 5 bases, leaving 20 bases between the germline ends. Germline-derived CDR1 and CDR2 are SGHVS and FNYEAQ. This CDR3 spans 16 amino acids. CDR3 bases: TGTGCCAGCAGCTTGGGGCACAGGGGACTCGGCGACGAGCAGTACTTC. This sequence encodes CASSLGHRGLGDEQYF.

The chain joins TRBV30 to TRBJ1-5; maybe TRBD1 (6 bases). Germline lookup yields CDR1 GTSNPN and CDR2 SVGIG (reference sequence). V dropped 0 bases and J dropped 5 bases, with 11 bases sitting between them. The CDR3 length is 14 residues. The CDR3 region has the DNA TGTGCCTGGAGTGTACCCGGGGGCTATCAGCCCCAGCATTTT. Protein sequence: CAWSVPGGYQPQHF.

The V gene is TRBV4-1, the J gene TRBJ2-5; D gene ambiguous. CDR3 length: 15 amino acids. Germline CDR1 reads MGHRA; CDR2 reads YSYEKL. Trimming removed 0 bases at V and 5 bases at J, with 13 bases between. CDR3 DNA: TGCGCCAGCAGCCAAGATGAGTCTTCCAGGGAGACCCAGTACTTC. Translating it yields CASSQDESSRETQYF.